The entry that follows covers one T cell receptor (beta chain) sequence. The record originates from a study of T cell repertoires in cytomegalovirus infection. Germline CDR1 is MDHEN and CDR2 is SYDVKM. With 4 bases removed from V and 0 bases from J, the gap between germline ends came to 7 bases. This CDR3 has 14 amino acids. TCRdb reprocessed the reads via MiXCR and lists one record per CDR3 protein. The sample lists some 680,000 distinct CDR3 sequences, less than 40% occurring once. The sequenced sample consisted of PBMCs. The source is a human donor in good health (CMV status not recorded). Some clones in this sample may be carry-over from other donors' samples. J is TRBJ2-1 and V is TRBV28; D call uncertain. CDR3 residues: CASSYTDSYNEQFF. Written as DNA, the CDR3 is TGTGCCAGCAGTTATACAGACTCCTACAATGAGCAGTTCTTC.